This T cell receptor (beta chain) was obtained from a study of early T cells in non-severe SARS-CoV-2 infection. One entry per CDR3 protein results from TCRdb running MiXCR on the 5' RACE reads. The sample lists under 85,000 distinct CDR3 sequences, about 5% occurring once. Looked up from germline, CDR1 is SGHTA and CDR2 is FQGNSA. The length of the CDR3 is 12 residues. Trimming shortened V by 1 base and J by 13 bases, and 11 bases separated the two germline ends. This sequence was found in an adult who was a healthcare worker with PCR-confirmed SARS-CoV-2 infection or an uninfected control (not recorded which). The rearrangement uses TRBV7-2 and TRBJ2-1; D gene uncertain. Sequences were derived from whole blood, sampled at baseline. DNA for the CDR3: TGTGCCAGCAGCTTAGGTGCCATCGAACAGTTCTTC. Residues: CASSLGAIEQFF.